This T cell receptor (beta chain) was sequenced during a study of CD8+ T cells in alopecia areata. CDR3 size: 14 residues. V was shortened by 2 bases and J by 5 bases, with 12 bases between the two germline ends. Germline values: CDR1 SGHTA, CDR2 FQGNSA. As the sequencing template, cDNA was produced by extracting RNA and reverse transcribing it. This table comes from immunoSEQ multiplex PCR, and its TCRdb copy is limited to in-frame clones, with some not included. The table shows about 200,000 clones, with 50% to 60% occurring only once. The sequences come from CD4+ T cells sorted from blood, collected at week 0. This TCR derives from a human donor with alopecia areata. V usage is TRBV7-2 and J usage is TRBJ2-5; D is unclear. DNA of the CDR3: TGTGCCAGCAGCTTAAACCTAATGGGGGAGACCCAGTACTTC. Amino acid sequence: CASSLNLMGETQYF.